This T cell receptor (beta chain) was sequenced during a study of blood T cell repertoires in COVID-19. Germline-derived CDR1 and CDR2 are MNHEY and SVGAGI. The CDR3 is 12 residues long. This clone is a singleton in its sample. Clones were sequenced by immunoSEQ multiplex PCR, and TCRdb holds only the in-frame ones, with some missing. The table has some 170,000 clones, 82% seen once; the top ten hold about 8.4%. The source material was peripheral blood. The chain is built from TRBV6-5 and TRBJ1-3; D unresolved. This clonotype originated in a woman in her 70s with acute or convalescent COVID-19. The CDR3 here is CALGSSGNTIYF. CDR3 in DNA: TGTGCTCTTGGGAGCTCTGGAAACACCATATATTTT.